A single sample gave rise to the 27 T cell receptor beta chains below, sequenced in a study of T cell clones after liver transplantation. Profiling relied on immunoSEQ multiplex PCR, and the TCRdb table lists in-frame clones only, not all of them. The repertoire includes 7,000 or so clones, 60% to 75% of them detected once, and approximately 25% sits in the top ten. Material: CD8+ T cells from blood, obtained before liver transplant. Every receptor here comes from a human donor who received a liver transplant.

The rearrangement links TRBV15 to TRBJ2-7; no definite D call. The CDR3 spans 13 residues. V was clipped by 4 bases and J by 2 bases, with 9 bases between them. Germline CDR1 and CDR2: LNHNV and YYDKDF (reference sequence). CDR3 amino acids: CATSNGQTYEQYF. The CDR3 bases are TGTGCCACCAGCAATGGGCAAACCTACGAGCAGTACTTC. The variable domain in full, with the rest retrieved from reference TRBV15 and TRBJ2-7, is DAMVIQNPRYQVTQFGKPVTLSCSQTLNHNVMYWYQQKSSQAPKLLFHYYDKDFNNEADTPDNFQSRRPNTSFCFLDIRSPGLGDTAMYLCATSNGQTYEQYFGPGTRLTVT.

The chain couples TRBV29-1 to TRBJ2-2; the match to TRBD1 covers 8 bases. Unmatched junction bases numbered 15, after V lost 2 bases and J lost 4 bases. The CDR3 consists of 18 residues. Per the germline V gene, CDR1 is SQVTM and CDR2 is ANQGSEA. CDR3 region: CSVEMGTRAGGPTGELFF. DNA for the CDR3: TGCAGCGTTGAAATGGGGACGCGGGCAGGGGGCCCCACCGGGGAGCTGTTTTTT.

CDR3 bases: TGTGCCAGCAGCCCCCAAAGCCTAGCGGGGGGGCATGAGCAGTTCTTC. This sequence encodes CASSPQSLAGGHEQFF. J is TRBJ2-1 and V is TRBV4-2; 12 bases are shared with TRBD2. Germline assignment: CDR1 LGHNA and CDR2 YNFKEQ. There are 16 residues in the CDR3. With V trimmed by 4 bases and J by 8 bases, 9 bases remained unmatched.

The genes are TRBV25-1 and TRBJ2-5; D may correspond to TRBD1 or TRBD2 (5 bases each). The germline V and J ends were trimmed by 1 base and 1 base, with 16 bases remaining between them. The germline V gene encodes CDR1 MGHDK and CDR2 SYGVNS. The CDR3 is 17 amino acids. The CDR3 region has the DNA TGTGCCAGCAGTGAATGGGGGAATGTACGTTCCCAAGAGACCCAGTACTTC. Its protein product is CASSEWGNVRSQETQYF.

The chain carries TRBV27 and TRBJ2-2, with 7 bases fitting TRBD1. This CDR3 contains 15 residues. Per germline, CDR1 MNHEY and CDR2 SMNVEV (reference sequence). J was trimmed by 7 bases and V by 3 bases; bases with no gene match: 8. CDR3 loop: CASSLYRGSIGELFF. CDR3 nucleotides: TGTGCCAGCAGTTTGTACAGGGGTAGCATCGGGGAGCTGTTTTTT.

CDR3 DNA sequence: TGTGCCAGCAGTGAAGAACCTAGCGGGGTCACCGGGGAGCTGTTTTTT. Translation gives CASSEEPSGVTGELFF. V and J are TRBV2 and TRBJ2-2; 9 bases match TRBD2. Germline CDR1 and CDR2: SNHLY and FYNNEI. This CDR3 is 16 amino acids long. After removal of 1 base from V and 4 bases from J, the junction contained 4 bases not matched to a gene.

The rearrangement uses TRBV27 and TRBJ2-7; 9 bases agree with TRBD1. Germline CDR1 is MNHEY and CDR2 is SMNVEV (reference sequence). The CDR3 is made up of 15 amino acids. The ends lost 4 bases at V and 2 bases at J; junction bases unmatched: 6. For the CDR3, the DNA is TGTGCCAGCAGTTCACCGGGACAGGGTACCTACGAGCAGTACTTC. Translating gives CASSSPGQGTYEQYF.

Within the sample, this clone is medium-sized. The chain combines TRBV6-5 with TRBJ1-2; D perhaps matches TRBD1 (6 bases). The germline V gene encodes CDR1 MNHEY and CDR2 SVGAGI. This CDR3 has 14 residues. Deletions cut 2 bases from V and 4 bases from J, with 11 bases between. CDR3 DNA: TGTGCCAGCAGTTACGGGCAGGGGCTCTATGGCTACACCTTC. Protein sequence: CASSYGQGLYGYTF.

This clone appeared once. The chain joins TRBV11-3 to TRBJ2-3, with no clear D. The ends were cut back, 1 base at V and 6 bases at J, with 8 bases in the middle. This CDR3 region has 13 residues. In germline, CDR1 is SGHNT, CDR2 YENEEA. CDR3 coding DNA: TGTGCCAGCAGCTTAGGATCAACCGATACGCAGTATTTT. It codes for CASSLGSTDTQYF.

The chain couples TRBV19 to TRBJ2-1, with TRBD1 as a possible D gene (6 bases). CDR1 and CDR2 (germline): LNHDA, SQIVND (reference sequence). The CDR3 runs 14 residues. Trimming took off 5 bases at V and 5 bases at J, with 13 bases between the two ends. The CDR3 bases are TGTGCCAGTAGTTCGTACAGGGTCGACAATGAGCAGTTCTTC. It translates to CASSSYRVDNEQFF.

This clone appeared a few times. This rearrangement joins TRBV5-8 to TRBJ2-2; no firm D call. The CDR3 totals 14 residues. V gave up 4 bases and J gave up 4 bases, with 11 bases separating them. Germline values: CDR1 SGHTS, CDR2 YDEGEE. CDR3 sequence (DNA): TGTGCCAGCAGCGTCTGGACGGCCACCGGGGAGCTGTTTTTT. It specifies CASSVWTATGELFF.

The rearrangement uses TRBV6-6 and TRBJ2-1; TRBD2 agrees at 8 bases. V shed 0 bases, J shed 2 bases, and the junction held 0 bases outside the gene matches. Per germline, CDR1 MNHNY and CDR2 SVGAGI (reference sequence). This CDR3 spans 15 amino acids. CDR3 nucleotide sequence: TGTGCCAGCAGTTACTCGGGACTAGCCTACAATGAGCAGTTCTTC. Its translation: CASSYSGLAYNEQFF.

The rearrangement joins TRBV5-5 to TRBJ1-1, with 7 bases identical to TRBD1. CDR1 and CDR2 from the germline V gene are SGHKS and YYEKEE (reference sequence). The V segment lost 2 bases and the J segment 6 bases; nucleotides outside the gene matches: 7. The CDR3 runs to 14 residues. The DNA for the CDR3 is TGTGCCAGCAGCTTATCGACAGGGATCGCTGAAGCTTTCTTT. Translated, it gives CASSLSTGIAEAFF.

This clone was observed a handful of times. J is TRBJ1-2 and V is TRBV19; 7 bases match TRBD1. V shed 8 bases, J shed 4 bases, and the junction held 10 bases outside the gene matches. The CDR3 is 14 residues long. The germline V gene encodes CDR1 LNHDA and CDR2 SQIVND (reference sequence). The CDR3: CASGAGTAIYGYTF. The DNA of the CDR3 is TGTGCCAGTGGGGCCGGGACAGCAATCTATGGCTACACCTTC.

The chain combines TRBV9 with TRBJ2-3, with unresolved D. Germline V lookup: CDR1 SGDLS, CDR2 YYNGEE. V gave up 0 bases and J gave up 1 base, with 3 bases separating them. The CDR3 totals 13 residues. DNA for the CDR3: TGTGCCAGCAGCGTAGATGGCACAGATACGCAGTATTTT. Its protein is CASSVDGTDTQYF.

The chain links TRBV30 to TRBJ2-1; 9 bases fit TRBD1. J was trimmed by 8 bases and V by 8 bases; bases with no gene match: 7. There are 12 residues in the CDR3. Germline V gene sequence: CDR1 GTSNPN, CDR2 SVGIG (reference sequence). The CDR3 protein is CAHVGQGDEQFF. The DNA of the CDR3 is TGTGCCCATGTGGGACAGGGAGATGAGCAGTTCTTC. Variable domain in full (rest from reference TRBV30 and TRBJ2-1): SQTIHQWPATLVQPVGSPLSLECTVEGTSNPNLYWYRQAAGRGLQLLFYSVGIGQISSEVPQNLSASRPQDRQFILSSKKLLLSDSGFYLCAHVGQGDEQFFGPGTRLTVL.

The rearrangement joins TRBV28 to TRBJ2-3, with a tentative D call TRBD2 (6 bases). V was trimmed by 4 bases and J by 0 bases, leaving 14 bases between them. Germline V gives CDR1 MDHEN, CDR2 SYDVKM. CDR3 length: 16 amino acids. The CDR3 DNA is TGTGCCAGCAGTTCGCCGACTAGGATTAGCACAGATACGCAGTATTTT. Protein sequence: CASSSPTRISTDTQYF.

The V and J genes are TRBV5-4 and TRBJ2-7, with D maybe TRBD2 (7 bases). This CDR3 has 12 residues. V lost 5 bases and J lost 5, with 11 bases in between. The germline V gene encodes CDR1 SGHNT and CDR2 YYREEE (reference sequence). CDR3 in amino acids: CASRGRGNEQYF. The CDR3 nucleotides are TGTGCCAGCAGAGGGAGGGGGAACGAGCAGTACTTC.

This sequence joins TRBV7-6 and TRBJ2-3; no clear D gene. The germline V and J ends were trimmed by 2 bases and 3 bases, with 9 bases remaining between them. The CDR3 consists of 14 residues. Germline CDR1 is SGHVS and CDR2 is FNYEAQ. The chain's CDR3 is CASSLRQWTDTQYF. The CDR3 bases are TGTGCCAGCAGCTTAAGGCAATGGACAGATACGCAGTATTTT.

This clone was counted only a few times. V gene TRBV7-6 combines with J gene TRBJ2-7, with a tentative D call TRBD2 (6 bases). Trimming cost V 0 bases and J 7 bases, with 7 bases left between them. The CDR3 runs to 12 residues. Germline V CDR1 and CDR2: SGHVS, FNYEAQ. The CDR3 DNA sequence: TGTGCCAGCAGCTTAGCGGAGGGAGAGCAGTACTTC. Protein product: CASSLAEGEQYF. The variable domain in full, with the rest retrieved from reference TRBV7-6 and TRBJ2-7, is GAGVSQSPRYKVTKRGQDVALRCDPISGHVSLYWYRQALGQGPEFLTYFNYEAQQDKSGLPNDRFSAERPEGSISTLTIQRTEQRDSAMYRCASSLAEGEQYFGPGTRLTVT.

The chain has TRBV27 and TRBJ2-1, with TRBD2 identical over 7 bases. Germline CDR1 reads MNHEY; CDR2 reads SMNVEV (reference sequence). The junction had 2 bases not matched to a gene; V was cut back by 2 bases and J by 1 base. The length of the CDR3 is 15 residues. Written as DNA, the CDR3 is TGTGCCAGCAGTTTACGTAGCGGGTCCTACAATGAGCAGTTCTTC. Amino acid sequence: CASSLRSGSYNEQFF.

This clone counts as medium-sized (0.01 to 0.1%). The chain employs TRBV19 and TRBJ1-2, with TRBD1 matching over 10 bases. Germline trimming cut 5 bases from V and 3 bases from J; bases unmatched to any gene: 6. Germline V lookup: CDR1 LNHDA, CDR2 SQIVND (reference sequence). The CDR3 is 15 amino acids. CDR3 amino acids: CASSPSTGGHYGYTF. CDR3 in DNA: TGTGCCAGTAGTCCGTCGACAGGGGGCCACTATGGCTACACCTTC.

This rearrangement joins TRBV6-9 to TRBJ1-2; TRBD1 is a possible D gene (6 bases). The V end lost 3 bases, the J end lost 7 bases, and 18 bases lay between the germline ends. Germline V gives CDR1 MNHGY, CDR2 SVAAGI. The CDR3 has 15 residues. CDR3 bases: TGTGCCAGCAGTTACTCCACAGGGACGGCCGCTGGCTACACCTTC. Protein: CASSYSTGTAAGYTF.

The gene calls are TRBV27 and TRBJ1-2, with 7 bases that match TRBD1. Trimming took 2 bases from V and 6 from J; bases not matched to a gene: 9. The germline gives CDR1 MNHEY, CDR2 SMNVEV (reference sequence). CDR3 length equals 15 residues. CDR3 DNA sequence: TGTGCCAGCAGTTTAGTGGCCAGGGGGAACGATGGCTACACCTTC. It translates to CASSLVARGNDGYTF.

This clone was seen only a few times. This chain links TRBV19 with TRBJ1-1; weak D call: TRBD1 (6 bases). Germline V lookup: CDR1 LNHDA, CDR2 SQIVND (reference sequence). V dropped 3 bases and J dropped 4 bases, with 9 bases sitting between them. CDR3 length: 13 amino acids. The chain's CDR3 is CASSMGGSTEAFF. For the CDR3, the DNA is TGTGCCAGTAGTATGGGGGGCAGCACTGAAGCTTTCTTT.

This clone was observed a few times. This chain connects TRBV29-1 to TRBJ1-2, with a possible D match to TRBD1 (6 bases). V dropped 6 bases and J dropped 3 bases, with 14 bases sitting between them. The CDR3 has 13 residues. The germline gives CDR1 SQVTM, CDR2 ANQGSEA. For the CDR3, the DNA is TGCAGCGTAGACCTCAGGGGTGACTATGGCTACACCTTC. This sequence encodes CSVDLRGDYGYTF.

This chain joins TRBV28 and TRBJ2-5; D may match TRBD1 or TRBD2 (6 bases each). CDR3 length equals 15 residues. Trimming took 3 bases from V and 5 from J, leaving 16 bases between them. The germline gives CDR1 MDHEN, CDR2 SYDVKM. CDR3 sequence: CASSFPRGGLETQYF. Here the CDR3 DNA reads TGTGCCAGCAGTTTTCCCCGTGGGGGGCTCGAGACCCAGTACTTC.